This T cell receptor (beta chain) was sequenced for a study of T-cell reconstitution after alpha-beta-depleted transplantation in children. Study-wide results and caveats: Some patients owed their high day-60 TCRbeta diversity to surviving recipient T cells and thymic progenitors. Most T-cell counts and diversity one year after the transplant came from T cells that were newly produced. Alpha-beta T cells present about two months after transplant were reported to originate from several hundred expanded graft clones.

Trimming cost V 6 bases and J 9 bases, with 18 bases left between them. The germline gives CDR1 SNHLY, CDR2 FYNNEI. This CDR3 is 13 amino acids long. Notes on this clonotype: What it recognizes is unknown.

This sample's TCRbeta library carried unique molecular identifier barcodes. A single record per CDR3 protein comes from TCRdb applying MiXCR to the PCR reads. This table holds 250,000 to 400,000 distinct CDR3 sequences, approximately 20% found once. The chain combines TRBV2 with TRBJ2-7; tentative D call: TRBD2 (5 bases). The sequenced sample was PBMCs, mostly from graft donor cells, obtained 180 days after TCRalphabeta/CD19-depleted stem cell transplant. The TCR comes from a male patient younger than 18 who had a stem cell transplant for acute lymphoblastic leukemia, so the T cells may come from the graft donor. The CDR3 sequence is CASRSEVPSRQYF. CDR3 DNA: TGTGCCAGCAGATCAGAGGTCCCTAGCCGGCAGTACTTC.